This T cell receptor (beta chain) is drawn from a study of T-cell memory formation after mild COVID-19 (dated by TCRdb to about 2021). In terms of the full investigation: TCR sequence clusters from the two donors were found to be largely donor specific. Longitudinal TCRalpha and TCRbeta repertoire sequencing tracked T-cell clones expanding and contracting after mild COVID-19 in a couple of donors. Two young, previously healthy adult volunteers made up the cohort, one male and one female. The study at large found these results: The study included only a couple of mild cases, and larger cohorts that include severe cases with pre-infection samples were judged to be necessary. Some responding clones were detected in pre-infection memory, suggesting pre-existing cross-reactive memory T cells joined the SARS-CoV-2 response. Balanced CD4/CD8 phenotypes were observed for clones contracting from day 15 to 85, whereas a bias towards CD4+ was observed for a second wave of clones expanding from day 15 to 37. Contracting CD4+ clones appeared mostly in the CM and EM memory subsets, whereas CD8+ clones were enriched in EMRA. SARS-CoV-2 specificity of the second-wave clones peaking on day 37 was not confirmed.

Ficoll-Paque density gradient centrifugation was used to isolate PBMCs. The sample was run on an Illumina NovaSeq 6000. TCRalpha and TCRbeta cDNA libraries were constructed by 5'RACE with constant-segment primers, with sample barcodes and unique molecular identifiers being introduced. RNA was extracted from every sample with Trizol reagent. The libraries were amplified in two PCR steps, and the second step added a second sample barcode and Illumina TruSeq adapters. Libraries were sequenced on an Illumina NovaSeq with 2 x 150 bp paired-end reads. Per the original workflow: The reads were demultiplexed and collapsed into UMI-guided consensus sequences using migec v1.2.7. Using mixcr v2.1.11, UMI consensuses were aligned to TRA and TRB V and J templates and then assembled into clonotypes. A clonotype was counted as expanded or contracted only if both edgeR and NoisET called the change significant, with noise models trained on biological replicates. For edgeR calls, the cutoffs were a false discovery rate-adjusted p below 0.01 and a log2 fold-change threshold of 1. PCA with hierarchical clustering of max-normalized trajectories of the 1000 most abundant clonotypes was used as exploratory dynamics analysis. Separately sequenced CD4+ and CD8+ repertoires were used to assign a CD4 or CD8 phenotype to each responding clone. TCRdb itself trimmed the public reads at Q25 with fastp, ran MiXCR and retained productive beta chains. Merged by CDR3 protein, the rows form single entries marked with the most common genes and DNA. TCRdb, rather than the study authors, made the V and J calls. The sample table shows about 150,000 distinct CDR3 sequences, and approximately 25% are seen once. The top ten constitute 24% of the sample.

The V end loses 5 bases and the J end loses 6 bases, and a stretch of 8 bases separates them. The CDR3 runs 13 amino acids, cysteine and phenylalanine included. The CDR3 DNA has 39 bases and is translated from base 1. Taken from the germline V gene (reference sequence), the CDR1 and CDR2 loops are LNHNV and YYDKDF. This clonotype was seen a few times. No antigen is known for it. Base quality data are lacking; no much larger clone is found one base away. Sequencing was done on a sample of PBMCs or a T cell subset sorted from them (not recorded which). The sequence was collected from an adult woman who had mild COVID-19 (a few samples of this study predate the infection). The sample titles of this study are shuffled in the database, so cell type and time point are left out; the donor was told from shared clones. Here the chain combines TRBV15 and TRBJ1-6; a weak D assignment points to TRBD1 (6 bases agree). The CDR3 sequence is CATSRDTNSPLHF. The nucleotide sequence reads TGTGCCACCAGCCGGGACACTAATTCACCCCTCCACTTT.